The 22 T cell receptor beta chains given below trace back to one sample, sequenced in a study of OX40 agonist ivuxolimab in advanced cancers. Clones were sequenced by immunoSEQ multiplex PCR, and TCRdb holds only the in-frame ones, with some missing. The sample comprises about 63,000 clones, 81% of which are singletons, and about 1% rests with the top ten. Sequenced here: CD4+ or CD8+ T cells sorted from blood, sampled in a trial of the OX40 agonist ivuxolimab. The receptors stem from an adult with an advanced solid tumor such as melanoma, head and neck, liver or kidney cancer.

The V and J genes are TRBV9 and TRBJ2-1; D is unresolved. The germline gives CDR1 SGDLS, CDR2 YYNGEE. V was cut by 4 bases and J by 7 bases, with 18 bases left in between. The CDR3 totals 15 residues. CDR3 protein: CASSPTSALGNEQFF. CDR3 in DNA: TGTGCCAGCAGCCCAACTTCTGCCCTTGGGAATGAGCAGTTCTTC.

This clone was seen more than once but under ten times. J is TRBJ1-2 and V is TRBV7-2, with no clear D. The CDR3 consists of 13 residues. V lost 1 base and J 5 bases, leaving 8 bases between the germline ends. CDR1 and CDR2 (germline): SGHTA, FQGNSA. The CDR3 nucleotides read TGTGCCAGCAGCTTAGGCATTGAGTATGGCTACACCTTC. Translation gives CASSLGIEYGYTF.

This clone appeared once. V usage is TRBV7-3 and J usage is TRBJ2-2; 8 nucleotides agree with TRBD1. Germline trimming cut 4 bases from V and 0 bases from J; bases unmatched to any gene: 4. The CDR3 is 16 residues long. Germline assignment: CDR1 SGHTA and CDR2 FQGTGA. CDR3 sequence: CASSSQGAANTGELFF. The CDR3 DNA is TGTGCCAGCAGCTCCCAGGGGGCGGCGAACACCGGGGAGCTGTTTTTT.

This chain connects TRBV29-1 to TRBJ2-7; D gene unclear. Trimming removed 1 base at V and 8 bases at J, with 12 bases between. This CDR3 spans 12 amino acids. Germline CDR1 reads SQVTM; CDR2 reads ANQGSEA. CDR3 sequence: CSVEGTGRQQYF. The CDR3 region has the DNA TGCAGCGTTGAAGGGACCGGGCGACAGCAGTACTTC.

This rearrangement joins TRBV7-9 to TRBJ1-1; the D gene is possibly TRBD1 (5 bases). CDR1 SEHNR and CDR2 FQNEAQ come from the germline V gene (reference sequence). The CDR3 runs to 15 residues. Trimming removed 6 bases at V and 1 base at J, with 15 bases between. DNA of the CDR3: TGTGCCAGCAGTTTGGGGGGTGGGAGGAACACTGAAGCTTTCTTT. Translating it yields CASSLGGGRNTEAFF.

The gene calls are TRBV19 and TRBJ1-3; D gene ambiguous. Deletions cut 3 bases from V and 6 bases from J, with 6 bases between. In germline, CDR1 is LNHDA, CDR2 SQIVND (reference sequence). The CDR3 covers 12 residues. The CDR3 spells CASSISANTIYF. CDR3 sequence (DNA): TGTGCCAGTAGTATTTCCGCAAACACCATATATTTT. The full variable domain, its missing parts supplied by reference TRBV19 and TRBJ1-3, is DGGITQSPKYLFRKEGQNVTLSCEQNLNHDAMYWYRQDPGQGLRLIYYSQIVNDFQKGDIAEGYSVSREKKESFPLTVTSAQKNPTAFYLCASSISANTIYFGEGSWLTVV.

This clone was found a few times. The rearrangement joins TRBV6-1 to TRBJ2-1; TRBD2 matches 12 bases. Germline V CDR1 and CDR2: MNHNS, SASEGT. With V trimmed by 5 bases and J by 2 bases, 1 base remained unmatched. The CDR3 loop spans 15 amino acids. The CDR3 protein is CASSRLAGAYNEQFF. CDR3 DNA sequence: TGTGCCAGCAGTCGACTAGCGGGGGCCTACAATGAGCAGTTCTTC.

The CDR3 loop reads CAQEAESSYEQYF. CDR3 nucleotides: TGTGCCCAGGAGGCAGAGAGCTCCTACGAGCAGTACTTC. The gene calls are TRBV30 and TRBJ2-7; maybe TRBD2 (5 bases). Between the trimmed V and J ends, which lost 8 bases and 0 bases, there was a span of 14 bases. Germline V lookup: CDR1 GTSNPN, CDR2 SVGIG (reference sequence). This CDR3 has 13 amino acids.

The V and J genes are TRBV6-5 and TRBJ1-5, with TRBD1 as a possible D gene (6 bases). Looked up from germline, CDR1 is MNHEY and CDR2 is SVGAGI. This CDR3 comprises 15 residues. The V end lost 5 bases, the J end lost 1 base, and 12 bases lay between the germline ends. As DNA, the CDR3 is TGTGCCAGCAGTAAACAGGGCGGCAGCAATCAGCCCCAGCATTTT. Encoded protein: CASSKQGGSNQPQHF.

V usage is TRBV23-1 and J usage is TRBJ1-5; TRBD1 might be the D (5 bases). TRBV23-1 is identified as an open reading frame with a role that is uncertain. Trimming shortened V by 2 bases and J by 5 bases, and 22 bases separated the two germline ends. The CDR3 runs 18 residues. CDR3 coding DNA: TGCGCCAGCAGTCAAGGGGTCCGACAGAGCACTAGACATCAGCCCCAGCATTTT. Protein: CASSQGVRQSTRHQPQHF.

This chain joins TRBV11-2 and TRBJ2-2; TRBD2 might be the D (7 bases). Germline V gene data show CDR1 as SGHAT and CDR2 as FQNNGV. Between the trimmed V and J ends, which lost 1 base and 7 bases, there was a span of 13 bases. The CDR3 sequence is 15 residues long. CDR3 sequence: CASSLVGGGFGELFF. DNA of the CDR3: TGTGCCAGCAGCTTAGTAGGCGGGGGCTTCGGGGAGCTGTTTTTT.

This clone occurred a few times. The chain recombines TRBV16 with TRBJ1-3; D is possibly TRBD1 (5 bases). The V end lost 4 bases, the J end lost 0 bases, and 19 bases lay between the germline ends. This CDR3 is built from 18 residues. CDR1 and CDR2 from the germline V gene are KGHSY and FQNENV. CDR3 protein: CASSLYNPGRYSGNTIYF. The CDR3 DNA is TGTGCCAGCAGCCTATATAATCCGGGACGGTACTCTGGAAACACCATATATTTT.

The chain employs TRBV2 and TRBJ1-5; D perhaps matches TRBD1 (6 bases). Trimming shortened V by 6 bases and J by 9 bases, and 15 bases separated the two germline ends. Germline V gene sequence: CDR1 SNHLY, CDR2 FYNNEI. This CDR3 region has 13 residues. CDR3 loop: CASSPGAPGPQHF. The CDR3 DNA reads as TGTGCCAGCAGCCCAGGGGCCCCAGGGCCCCAGCATTTT.

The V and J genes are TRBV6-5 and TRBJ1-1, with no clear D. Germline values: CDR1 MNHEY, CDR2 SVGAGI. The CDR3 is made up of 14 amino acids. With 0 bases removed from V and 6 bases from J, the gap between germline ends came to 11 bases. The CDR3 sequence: CASSYSPVNPEAFF. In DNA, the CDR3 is TGTGCCAGCAGTTACTCCCCAGTAAACCCTGAAGCTTTCTTT.

The CDR3 DNA reads as TGTGCCAGCAGTGAAGTCCAGGGGGCTAGGGGCTACACCTTC. Protein product: CASSEVQGARGYTF. This chain uses TRBV6-5 with TRBJ1-2; 8 bases align to TRBD1. The CDR3 is 14 amino acids. The V gene's germline CDR1 is MNHEY and CDR2 SVGAGI. The J segment lost 8 bases and the V segment lost 5 bases, leaving 10 bases of the junction unmatched.

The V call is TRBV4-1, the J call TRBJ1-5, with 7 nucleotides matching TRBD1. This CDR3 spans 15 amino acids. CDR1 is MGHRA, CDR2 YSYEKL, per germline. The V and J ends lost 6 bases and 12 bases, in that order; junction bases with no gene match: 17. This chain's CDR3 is CASSRNEGQPKLQHF. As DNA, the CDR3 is TGCGCCAGCAGTCGGAATGAGGGACAGCCTAAACTCCAGCATTTT.

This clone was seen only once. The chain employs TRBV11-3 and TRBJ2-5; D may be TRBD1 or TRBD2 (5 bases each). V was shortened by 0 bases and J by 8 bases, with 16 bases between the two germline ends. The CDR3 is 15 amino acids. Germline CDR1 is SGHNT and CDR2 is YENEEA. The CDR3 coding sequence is TGTGCCAGCAGCTTAGATCCGGGACCCCTACGTACCCAGTACTTC. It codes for CASSLDPGPLRTQYF. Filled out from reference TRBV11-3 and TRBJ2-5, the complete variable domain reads EAGVVQSPRYKIIEKKQPVAFWCNPISGHNTLYWYLQNLGQGPELLIRYENEEAVDDSQLPKDRFSAERLKGVDSTLKIQPAELGDSAVYLCASSLDPGPLRTQYFGPGTRLLVL.

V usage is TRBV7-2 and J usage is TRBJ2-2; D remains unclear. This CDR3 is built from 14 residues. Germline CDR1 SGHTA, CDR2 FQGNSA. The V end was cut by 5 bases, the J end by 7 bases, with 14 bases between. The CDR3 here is CASSRPVDIGELFF. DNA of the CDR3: TGTGCCAGCAGCCGGCCGGTGGATATCGGGGAGCTGTTTTTT.

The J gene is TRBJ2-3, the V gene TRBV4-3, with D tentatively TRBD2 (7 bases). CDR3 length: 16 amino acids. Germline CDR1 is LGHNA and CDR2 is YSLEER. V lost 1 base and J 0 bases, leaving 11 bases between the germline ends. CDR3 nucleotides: TGCGCCAGCAGCCAAGCCGAGGGGGGGAGCACAGATACGCAGTATTTT. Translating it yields CASSQAEGGSTDTQYF.

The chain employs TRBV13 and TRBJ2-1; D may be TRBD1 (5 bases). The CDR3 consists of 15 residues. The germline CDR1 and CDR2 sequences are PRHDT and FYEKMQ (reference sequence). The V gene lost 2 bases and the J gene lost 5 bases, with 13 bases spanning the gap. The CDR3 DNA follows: TGTGCCAGCAGCTTACCCCAGGGCGCCGACAATGAGCAGTTCTTC. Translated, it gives CASSLPQGADNEQFF.

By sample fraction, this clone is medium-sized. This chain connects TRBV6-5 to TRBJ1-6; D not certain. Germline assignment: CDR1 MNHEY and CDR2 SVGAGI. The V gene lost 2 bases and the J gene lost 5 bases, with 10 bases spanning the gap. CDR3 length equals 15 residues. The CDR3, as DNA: TGTGCCAGCAGTTACCCGAGAGAAAATAATTCACCCCTCCACTTT. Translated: CASSYPRENNSPLHF.

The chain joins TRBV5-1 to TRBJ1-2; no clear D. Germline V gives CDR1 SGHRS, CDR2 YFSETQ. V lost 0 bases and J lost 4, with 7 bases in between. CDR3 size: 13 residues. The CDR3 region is CASSLGAAYGYTF. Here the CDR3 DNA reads TGCGCCAGCAGCTTGGGCGCGGCCTATGGCTACACCTTC.